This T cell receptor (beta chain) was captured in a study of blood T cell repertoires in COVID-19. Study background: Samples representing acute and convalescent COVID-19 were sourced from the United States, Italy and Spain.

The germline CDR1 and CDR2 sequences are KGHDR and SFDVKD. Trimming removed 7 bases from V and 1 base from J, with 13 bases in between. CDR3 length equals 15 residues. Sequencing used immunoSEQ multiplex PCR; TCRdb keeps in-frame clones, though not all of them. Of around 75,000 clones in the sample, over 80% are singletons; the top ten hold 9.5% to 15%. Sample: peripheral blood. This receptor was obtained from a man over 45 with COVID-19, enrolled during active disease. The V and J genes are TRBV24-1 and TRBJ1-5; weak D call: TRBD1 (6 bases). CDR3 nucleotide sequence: TGTGCCACCAGCCCACAGGGTCAGAGCAATCAGCCCCAGCATTTT. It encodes CATSPQGQSNQPQHF.